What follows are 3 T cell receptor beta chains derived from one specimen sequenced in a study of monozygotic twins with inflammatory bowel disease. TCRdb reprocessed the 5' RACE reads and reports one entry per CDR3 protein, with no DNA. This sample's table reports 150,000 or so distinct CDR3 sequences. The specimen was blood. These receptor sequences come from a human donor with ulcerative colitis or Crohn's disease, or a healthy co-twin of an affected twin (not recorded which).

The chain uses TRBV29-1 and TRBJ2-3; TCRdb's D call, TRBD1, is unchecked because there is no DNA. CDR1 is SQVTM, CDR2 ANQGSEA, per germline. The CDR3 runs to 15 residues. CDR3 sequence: CSVQPYGGPTDTQYF.

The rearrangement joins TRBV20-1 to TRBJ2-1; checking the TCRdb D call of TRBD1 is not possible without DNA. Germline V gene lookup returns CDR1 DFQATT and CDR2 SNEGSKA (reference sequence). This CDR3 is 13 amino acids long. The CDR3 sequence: CSARGLGGNEQFF.

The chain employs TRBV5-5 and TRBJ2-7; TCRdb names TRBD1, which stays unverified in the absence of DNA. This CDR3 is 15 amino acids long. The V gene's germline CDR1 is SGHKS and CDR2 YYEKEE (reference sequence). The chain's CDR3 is CASSLAGGASYEQYF.